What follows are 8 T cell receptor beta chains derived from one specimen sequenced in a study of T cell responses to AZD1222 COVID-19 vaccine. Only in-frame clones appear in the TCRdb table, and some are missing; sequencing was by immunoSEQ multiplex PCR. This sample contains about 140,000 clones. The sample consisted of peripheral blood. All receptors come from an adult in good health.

The CDR3 spells CASSPGTRETQYF. The DNA for the CDR3 is TGTGCCAGCAGTCCAGGGACACGGGAGACCCAGTACTTC. The chain employs TRBV3-1 (or the pseudogene TRBV3-2) and TRBJ2-5, with TRBD1 as a possible D gene (6 bases). Germline values: CDR1 LGHDT, CDR2 YNNKEL (reference sequence). The CDR3 consists of 13 residues. Deletions cut 6 bases from V and 5 bases from J, with 13 bases between.

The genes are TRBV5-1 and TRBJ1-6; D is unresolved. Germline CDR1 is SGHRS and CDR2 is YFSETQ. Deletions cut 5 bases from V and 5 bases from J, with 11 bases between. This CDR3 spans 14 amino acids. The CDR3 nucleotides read TGCGCCAGCAGAATAAGGGAAGATAATTCACCCCTCCACTTT. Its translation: CASRIREDNSPLHF.

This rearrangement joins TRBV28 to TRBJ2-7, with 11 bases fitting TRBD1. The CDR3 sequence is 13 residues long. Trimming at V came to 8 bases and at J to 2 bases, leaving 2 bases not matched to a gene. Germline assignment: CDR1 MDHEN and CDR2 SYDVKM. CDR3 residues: CASRTGGAYEQYF. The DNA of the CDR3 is TGTGCCAGCCGGACAGGGGGCGCCTACGAGCAGTACTTC.

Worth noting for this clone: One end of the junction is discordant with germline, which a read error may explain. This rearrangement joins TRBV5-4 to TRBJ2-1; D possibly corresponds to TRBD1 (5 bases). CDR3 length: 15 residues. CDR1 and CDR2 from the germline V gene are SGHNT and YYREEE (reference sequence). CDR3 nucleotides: TGTGTCAGCAGCCCCACAGGTGTGCAGTACAATGAGCAGTTCTTC. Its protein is CVSSPTGVQYNEQFF.

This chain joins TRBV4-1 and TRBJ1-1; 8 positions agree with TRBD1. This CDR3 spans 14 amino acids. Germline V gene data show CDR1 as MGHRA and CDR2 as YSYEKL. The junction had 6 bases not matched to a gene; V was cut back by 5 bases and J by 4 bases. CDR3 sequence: CASSTRQGSTEAFF. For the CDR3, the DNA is TGCGCCAGCAGCACACGACAGGGGAGCACTGAAGCTTTCTTT.

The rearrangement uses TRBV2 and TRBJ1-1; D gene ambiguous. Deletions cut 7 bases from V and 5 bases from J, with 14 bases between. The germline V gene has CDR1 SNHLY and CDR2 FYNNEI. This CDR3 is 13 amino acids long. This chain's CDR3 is CASIVWIGTEAFF. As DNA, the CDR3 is TGTGCCAGCATAGTGTGGATTGGAACTGAAGCTTTCTTT. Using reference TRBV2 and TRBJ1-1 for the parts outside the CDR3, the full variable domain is EPEVTQTPSHQVTQMGQEVILRCVPISNHLYFYWYRQILGQKVEFLVSFYNNEISEKSEIFDDQFSVERPDGSNFTLKIRSTKLEDSAMYFCASIVWIGTEAFFGQGTRLTVV.

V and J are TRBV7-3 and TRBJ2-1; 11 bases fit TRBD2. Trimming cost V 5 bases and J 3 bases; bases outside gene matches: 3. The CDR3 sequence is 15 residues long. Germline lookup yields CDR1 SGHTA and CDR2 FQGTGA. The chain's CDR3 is CASSQGTSGYNEQFF. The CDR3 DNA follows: TGTGCCAGCAGCCAAGGGACTAGCGGCTACAATGAGCAGTTCTTC.

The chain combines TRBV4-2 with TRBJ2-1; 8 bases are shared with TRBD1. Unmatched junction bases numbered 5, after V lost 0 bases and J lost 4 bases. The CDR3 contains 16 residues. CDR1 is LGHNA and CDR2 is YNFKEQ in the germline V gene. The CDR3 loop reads CASSQEGTGPYNEQFF. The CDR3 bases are TGTGCCAGCAGCCAAGAGGGGACAGGACCTTACAATGAGCAGTTCTTC.